This TCR beta chain was captured in a study of T cell repertoires in cytomegalovirus infection. MiXCR, run by TCRdb on the reads, gives a single entry per CDR3 protein. This table has some 600,000 distinct CDR3 sequences, less than 25% appearing once. In this sample, this clonotype turned up a few times. The antigen is not known. Trimming shortened V by 5 bases and J by 8 bases, and 15 bases separated the two germline ends. This CDR3 is 13 amino acids long. Per germline, CDR1 MNHNS and CDR2 SASEGT. Whole-study results and caveats: In two of eight donors, the top clonotype was HLA-C-restricted CMV-specific.

The chain recombines TRBV6-1 with TRBJ1-2; the D is unclear. Sequencing was carried out using CD8+ T cells from PBMCs. This TCR derives from a human donor in good health (CMV status not recorded). Some clones in this sample may be carry-over from other donors' samples. The CDR3 nucleotides read TGTGCCAGCAGTTTTAGAGGGCAGTACGGCTACACCTTC. Amino acids: CASSFRGQYGYTF.